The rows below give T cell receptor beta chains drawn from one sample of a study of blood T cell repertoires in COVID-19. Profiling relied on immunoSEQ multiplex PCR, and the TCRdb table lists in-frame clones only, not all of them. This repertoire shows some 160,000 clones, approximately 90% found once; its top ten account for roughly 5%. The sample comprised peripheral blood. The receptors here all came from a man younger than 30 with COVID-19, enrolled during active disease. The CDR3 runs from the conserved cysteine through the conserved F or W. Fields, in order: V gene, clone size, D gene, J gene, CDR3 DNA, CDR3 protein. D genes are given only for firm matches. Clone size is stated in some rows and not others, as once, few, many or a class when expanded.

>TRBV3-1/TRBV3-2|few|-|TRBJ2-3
TGTGCCAGCAGCCAAGACTGGGATAGCGGTAGCACAGATACGCAGTATTTT
CASSQDWDSGSTDTQYF
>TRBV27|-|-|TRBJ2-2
TGTGCCAGCAGTTTTTTTGAGGTTACCACCGGGGAGCTGTTTTTT
CASSFFEVTTGELFF
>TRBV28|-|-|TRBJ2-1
TGTGCCAGCAGTTTATTCGCGGGACCGAGCTCCTACAATGAGCAGTTCTTC
CASSLFAGPSSYNEQFF
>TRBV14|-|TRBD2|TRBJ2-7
TGTGCCAGCAGCCAAAGAAGGCTAGGACTAGCCCACGAGCAGTACTTC
CASSQRRLGLAHEQYF
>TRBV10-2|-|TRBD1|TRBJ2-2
TGCGCCAGCAGGGCAGGACAGGCCGGGGAGCTGTTTTTT
CASRAGQAGELFF
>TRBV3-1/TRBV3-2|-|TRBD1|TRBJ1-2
TGTGCCAGCAGTCATACAGGGGTCTATGGCTACACCTTC
CASSHTGVYGYTF
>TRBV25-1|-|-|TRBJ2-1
TGTGCCAGCAGTGAAGGCAGGTTCAATGAGCAGTTCTTC
CASSEGRFNEQFF
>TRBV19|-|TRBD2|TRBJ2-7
TGTGCCAGTAGTGAGGGACTAGTGGGGTACGAGCAGTACTTC
CASSEGLVGYEQYF
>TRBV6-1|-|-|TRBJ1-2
TGTGCCAGCAGTGAAGCGGAGGGAGGCTACACCTTC
CASSEAEGGYTF
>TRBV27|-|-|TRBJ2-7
TGTGCCAGCAGCCTAATTCAAGCGGGTAGCGGCTACGAGCAGTACTTC
CASSLIQAGSGYEQYF
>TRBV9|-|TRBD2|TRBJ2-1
TGTGCCAGCAGCGCGCGGGAGAAGGCCTACAATGAGCAGTTCTTC
CASSAREKAYNEQFF
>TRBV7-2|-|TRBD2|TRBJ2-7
TGTGCCAGCAGCCCCAGCGGGAGGGCATCCTACGAGCAGTACTTC
CASSPSGRASYEQYF
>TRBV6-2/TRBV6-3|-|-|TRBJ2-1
TGTGCCAGCAGCTTAGGACTCAACAATGAGCAGTTCTTC
CASSLGLNNEQFF
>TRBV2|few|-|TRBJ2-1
TGTGCCAGCAGTGGATGGACAACGAACAATGAGCAGTTCTTC
CASSGWTTNNEQFF
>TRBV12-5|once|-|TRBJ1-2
TGTGCTAGTGGTTTGCAAGCGAGGGCGGCCTATGGCTACACCTTC
CASGLQARAAYGYTF
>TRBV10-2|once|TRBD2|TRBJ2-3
TGCGCCAGCAACGACCTTAGCGGGTACACAGATACGCAGTATTTT
CASNDLSGYTDTQYF
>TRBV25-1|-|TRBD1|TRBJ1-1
TGTGCCAGCAGTGAAGTGGGAACGGGCAGGGGGTTCACTGAAGCTTTCTTT
CASSEVGTGRGFTEAFF
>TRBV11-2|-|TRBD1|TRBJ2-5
TGTGCCAGCAGCGACAGGGGGTTGGAGACCCAGTACTTC
CASSDRGLETQYF
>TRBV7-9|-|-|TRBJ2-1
TGTGCCAGCTCCCCGCGCTACAATGAGCAGTTCTTC
CASSPRYNEQFF
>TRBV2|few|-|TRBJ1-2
TGTGCCAGCAGTCGAGACTTGGCCTCTGGCTACACCTTC
CASSRDLASGYTF
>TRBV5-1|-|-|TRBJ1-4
TGCGCCAGCAGCTTGGGAACCACGAGGGCTCCTAATGAAAAACTGTTTTTT
CASSLGTTRAPNEKLFF
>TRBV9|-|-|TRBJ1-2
TGTGCCAGCAGCGTAGGGGTGGGGCAGACGTATGGCTACACCTTC
CASSVGVGQTYGYTF
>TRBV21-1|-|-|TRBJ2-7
TGTGCCAGCAGCCGGCAGGTACCAGGGTTGCCCAGCTCCTACGAGCAGTACTTC
CASSRQVPGLPSSYEQYF
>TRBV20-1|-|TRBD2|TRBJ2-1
TGCAGTGCTGGTGCGCGGGCGGGAGGGGACAATGAGCAGTTCTTC
CSAGARAGGDNEQFF
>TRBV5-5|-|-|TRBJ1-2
TGTGCCAGCAGCTTGTACGGGGATTATGGCTACACCTTC
CASSLYGDYGYTF
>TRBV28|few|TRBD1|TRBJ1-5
TGTGCCAGCAGTTTGGGGGACAGGAGCAATCAGCCCCAGCATTTT
CASSLGDRSNQPQHF
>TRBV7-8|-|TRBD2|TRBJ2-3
TGTGCCAGCAGCCCCTGGACTAGCGGGTTCCCTAGCACAGATACGCAGTATTTT
CASSPWTSGFPSTDTQYF
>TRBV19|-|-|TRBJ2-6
TGTGCCAGTAGTCCCTCGGGGGCTGGGGCCAACGTCCTGACTTTC
CASSPSGAGANVLTF
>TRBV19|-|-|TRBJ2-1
TGTGCCAGTAGTATAGAGGGAGGTATCCCAACTAATGAGCAGTTCTTC
CASSIEGGIPTNEQFF
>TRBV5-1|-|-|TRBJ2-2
TGCGCCAGCAGCCAAACCGGGTCCTCAACCTTCACCGGGGAGCTGTTTTTT
CASSQTGSSTFTGELFF